This paragraph reports one T cell receptor (beta chain). This entry is derived from a study of blood T cell repertoires in COVID-19. In the authors' workflow: Amplification from reference gene primers served as the basis for estimated nucleated cell counts. TCRdb's table, derived via immunoSEQ multiplex PCR, lists solely in-frame clones and lacks some. For V, J and clone size, that table is used; D and trimming come from the DNA. This sample yields over 130,000 clones, of which 60% to 85% are seen a single time; 3.5% to 5.5% belongs to the top ten. The sample consisted of peripheral blood. The TCR originated in a woman over 75 with active or convalescent COVID-19.

The CDR3 region is CASRDTLSTDTQYF. The CDR3 nucleotides read TGTGCCAGTCGGGACACGCTTAGCACAGATACGCAGTATTTT. The chain has TRBV2 and TRBJ2-3; tentative D call: TRBD1 (6 bases). The CDR3 is made up of 14 amino acids. CDR1 is SNHLY, CDR2 FYNNEI, per germline. V lost 9 bases, J lost 0 bases, and 13 bases lay in between. The full variable domain, rest sourced from reference TRBV2 and TRBJ2-3, is EPEVTQTPSHQVTQMGQEVILRCVPISNHLYFYWYRQILGQKVEFLVSFYNNEISEKSEIFDDQFSVERPDGSNFTLKIRSTKLEDSAMYFCASRDTLSTDTQYFGPGTRLTVL.